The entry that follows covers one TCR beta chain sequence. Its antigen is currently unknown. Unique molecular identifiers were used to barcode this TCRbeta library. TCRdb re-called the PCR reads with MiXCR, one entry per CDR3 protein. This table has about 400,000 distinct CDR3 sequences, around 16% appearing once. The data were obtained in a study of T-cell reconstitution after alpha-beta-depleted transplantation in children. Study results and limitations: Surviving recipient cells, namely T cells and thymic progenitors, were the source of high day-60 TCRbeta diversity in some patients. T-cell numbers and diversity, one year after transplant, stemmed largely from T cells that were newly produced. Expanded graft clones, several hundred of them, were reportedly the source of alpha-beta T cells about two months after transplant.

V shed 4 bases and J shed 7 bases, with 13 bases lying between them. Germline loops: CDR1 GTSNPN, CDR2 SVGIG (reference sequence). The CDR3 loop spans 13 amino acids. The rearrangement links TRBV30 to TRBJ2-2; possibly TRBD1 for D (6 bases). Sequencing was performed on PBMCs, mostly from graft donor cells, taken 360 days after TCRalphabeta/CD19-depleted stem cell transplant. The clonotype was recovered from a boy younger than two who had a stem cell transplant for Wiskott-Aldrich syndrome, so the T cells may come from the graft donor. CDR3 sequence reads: CAWNPGAGGELFF. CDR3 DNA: TGTGCCTGGAATCCAGGGGCTGGCGGGGAGCTGTTTTTT.